The 30 T cell receptor beta chains below come from one sample, sequenced in a study of vaccination effects on CD4 cells after COVID-19. Which antigens these TCRs recognize remains unknown. Profiled with immunoSEQ multiplex PCR; TCRdb holds only in-frame clones, not every one. Of fewer than 25,000 clones in the sample, over 75% were seen once. Antigen-specific CD4+ T cell clonotypes were called by their expansion after viral peptide-pool culture in ViraFEST. CD4+ T cells were isolated after less than 13 days of culture. Two-dose BNT162b2 or mRNA-1273 vaccination was given to participants. The source material was CD4+ T cells from PBMCs cultured with HCoV-NL63 spike peptides, sampled after COVID-19 vaccination. Every receptor here comes from a human donor who received a COVID-19 vaccine.

The J gene is TRBJ2-7, the V gene TRBV5-1; TRBD2 agrees at 13 bases. The CDR3 has 14 residues. The germline CDR1 and CDR2 sequences are SGHRS and YFSETQ. The trim removed 3 bases at V and 4 bases at J, leaving 1 base unmatched. CDR3: CASSWTSGSYEQYF. For the CDR3, the DNA is TGCGCCAGCAGCTGGACTAGCGGGAGTTACGAGCAGTACTTC.

The chain is built from TRBV10-1 and TRBJ1-2; no definite D call. The CDR3 is 12 residues long. Germline assignment: CDR1 WNHNN and CDR2 SYGVQD (reference sequence). V lost 5 bases to trimming and J lost 7 bases, with 11 bases between them. In nucleotides, the CDR3 is TGCGCCAGCAGTCCAGGTTCGGGTGGCTACACCTTC. It is translated as CASSPGSGGYTF.

The rearrangement uses TRBV6-1 and TRBJ1-2; 12 positions agree with TRBD1. The length of the CDR3 is 15 residues. Germline CDR1 and CDR2: MNHNS and SASEGT. The V and J ends lost 2 bases and 8 bases, in that order; junction bases with no gene match: 6. The CDR3 loop reads CASSEPGQGARGYTF. CDR3 nucleotide sequence: TGTGCCAGCAGTGAACCGGGACAGGGGGCGCGAGGCTACACCTTC.

The rearrangement joins TRBV9 to TRBJ2-3; D unclear. V lost 0 bases to trimming and J lost 4 bases, with 9 bases between them. The germline V gene has CDR1 SGDLS and CDR2 YYNGEE. The CDR3 extends over 14 amino acids. The CDR3 region is CASSVASWADTQYF. CDR3 in DNA: TGTGCCAGCAGCGTAGCCTCTTGGGCAGATACGCAGTATTTT.

The chain carries TRBV28 and TRBJ2-7; D is unclear. V was trimmed by 6 bases and J by 4 bases, leaving 7 bases between them. The V gene's germline CDR1 is MDHEN and CDR2 SYDVKM. The CDR3 runs to 11 residues. CDR3 bases: TGTGCCAGCAGCCTAATGTACGAGCAGTACTTC. It yields the protein CASSLMYEQYF.

The CDR3 protein is CASSLADSSTDTQYF. CDR3 nucleotides: TGTGCCAGCAGCTTAGCCGACTCTAGCACAGATACGCAGTATTTT. V gene TRBV11-2 combines with J gene TRBJ2-3; D call uncertain. Trimming shortened V by 1 base and J by 0 bases, and 8 bases separated the two germline ends. CDR3 length: 15 amino acids. From germline, CDR1 is SGHAT and CDR2 FQNNGV.

This clone appeared once. The gene calls are TRBV5-4 and TRBJ1-1, with TRBD1 as a possible D gene (5 bases). The CDR3 consists of 14 residues. The V end was cut by 1 base, the J end by 3 bases, with 10 bases between. Germline V gives CDR1 SGHNT, CDR2 YYREEE (reference sequence). CDR3 sequence reads: CASSLSLGDTEAFF. CDR3 DNA sequence: TGTGCCAGCAGCTTGTCGCTGGGGGACACTGAAGCTTTCTTT.

The chain is built from TRBV25-1 and TRBJ2-5, with 14 nucleotides matching TRBD2. Per the germline V gene, CDR1 is MGHDK and CDR2 is SYGVNS. The V segment lost 2 bases and the J segment 5 bases; nucleotides outside the gene matches: 7. The CDR3 is made up of 17 amino acids. CDR3 in amino acids: CASSERGTSGSWETQYF. CDR3 coding DNA: TGTGCCAGCAGTGAAAGAGGGACTAGCGGGAGTTGGGAGACCCAGTACTTC.

This clone was counted between two and nine times. The chain is built from TRBV30 and TRBJ1-1; D gene ambiguous. CDR1 is GTSNPN and CDR2 is SVGIG in the germline V gene (reference sequence). V lost 2 bases and J lost 0, with 4 bases in between. The CDR3 totals 12 residues. As DNA, the CDR3 is TGTGCCTGGAGTAACGTGAACACTGAAGCTTTCTTT. It specifies CAWSNVNTEAFF.

The chain carries TRBV6-5 and TRBJ1-2, with D possibly being TRBD1 (5 bases). Germline-derived CDR1 and CDR2 are MNHEY and SVGAGI. With 6 bases removed from V and 0 bases from J, the gap between germline ends came to 11 bases. This CDR3 contains 14 residues. The CDR3 DNA reads TGTGCCAGCAGCCGGGGACGGACTAACTATGGCTACACCTTC. This encodes CASSRGRTNYGYTF.

V gene TRBV4-2 combines with J gene TRBJ2-2, with D perhaps TRBD1 (6 bases). The CDR3 spans 17 residues. V lost 0 bases and J lost 0, with 11 bases in between. CDR1 LGHNA and CDR2 YNFKEQ come from the germline V gene. CDR3 nucleotide sequence: TGTGCCAGCAGCCAAGAAGGGGGTCCAGCGAACACCGGGGAGCTGTTTTTT. Translated, it gives CASSQEGGPANTGELFF.

This CDR3 reads CASSHPGRRRGEQFF. The CDR3 DNA sequence: TGCGCCAGCAGCCATCCGGGACGGCGACGAGGAGAGCAGTTCTTC. The chain is built from TRBV4-1 and TRBJ2-1; either TRBD1 or TRBD2 may supply D (5 bases each). V lost 3 bases and J 10 bases, leaving 19 bases between the germline ends. The CDR3 is 15 residues long. Germline CDR1 MGHRA, CDR2 YSYEKL.

This chain links TRBV29-1 with TRBJ2-7, with 8 bases aligning to TRBD1. This CDR3 spans 13 amino acids. V lost 7 bases and J lost 5; bases outside the gene matches: 10. The germline V gene has CDR1 SQVTM and CDR2 ANQGSEA. CDR3 bases: TGCAGCGCCGCCGCCAGGGGGCTGAACGAGCAGTACTTC. It codes for CSAAARGLNEQYF.

This chain connects TRBV5-8 to TRBJ2-1, with D hard to call. With 5 bases removed from V and 4 bases from J, the gap between germline ends came to 19 bases. This CDR3 region has 16 residues. Germline V CDR1 and CDR2: SGHTS, YDEGEE. CDR3 nucleotides: TGTGCCAGCAGTTTAAGGCATCCCTCTTTGTACAATGAGCAGTTCTTC. Protein sequence: CASSLRHPSLYNEQFF.

The chain recombines TRBV19 with TRBJ2-1, with TRBD1 as a possible D gene (6 bases). CDR1 and CDR2 from the germline V gene are LNHDA and SQIVND (reference sequence). V was pared by 0 bases and J by 4 bases, with 10 bases between. The CDR3 loop spans 15 amino acids. This CDR3 reads CASSIDPGVYNEQFF. In DNA, the CDR3 is TGTGCCAGTAGTATAGACCCAGGGGTATACAATGAGCAGTTCTTC.

The V gene is TRBV24-1, the J gene TRBJ2-3, with D uncertain. The germline gives CDR1 KGHDR, CDR2 SFDVKD. The CDR3 spans 16 residues. Trimming left V 4 bases short and J 5 bases short, with 18 bases between. The CDR3 DNA follows: TGTGCCACCAGTGACCCCGCGCCCCCCCGGGTAGATACGCAGTATTTT. Residues: CATSDPAPPRVDTQYF.

The chain has TRBV4-1 and TRBJ2-7; D perhaps matches TRBD1 (6 bases). Germline V gene lookup returns CDR1 MGHRA and CDR2 YSYEKL. Trimming took off 0 bases at V and 2 bases at J, with 14 bases between the two ends. This CDR3 contains 16 residues. The CDR3 bases are TGCGCCAGCAGCCAAGATTGGGCAGGGGTTACCTACGAGCAGTACTTC. Translation: CASSQDWAGVTYEQYF.

This chain links TRBV27 with TRBJ2-3; unclear D gene. Germline assignment: CDR1 MNHEY and CDR2 SMNVEV (reference sequence). The ends were cut back, 5 bases at V and 4 bases at J, with 13 bases in the middle. CDR3 length: 14 residues. The CDR3 spells CASSPLLGSDTQYF. The CDR3 DNA follows: TGTGCCAGCAGTCCTCTCCTTGGGTCAGATACGCAGTATTTT.

The chain recombines TRBV6-6 with TRBJ2-7, with 10 bases identical to TRBD2. Germline values: CDR1 MNHNY, CDR2 SVGAGI (reference sequence). The ends lost 2 bases at V and 3 bases at J; junction bases unmatched: 4. The CDR3 extends over 15 amino acids. The CDR3 here is CASSYTKRGGYEQYF. CDR3 nucleotide sequence: TGTGCCAGCAGTTACACCAAGCGGGGGGGCTACGAGCAGTACTTC.

This clone was counted only a few times. This chain joins TRBV5-1 and TRBJ2-7; D might be TRBD1 (6 bases). This CDR3 is 15 amino acids long. Trimming cost V 3 bases and J 7 bases, with 20 bases left between them. The germline CDR1 and CDR2 sequences are SGHRS and YFSETQ. The CDR3 loop reads CASSSSFGQFGEQYF. CDR3 in DNA: TGCGCCAGCAGCTCCTCTTTCGGACAGTTTGGGGAGCAGTACTTC. The full variable domain, its missing parts supplied by reference TRBV5-1 and TRBJ2-7, is KAGVTQTPRYLIKTRGQQVTLSCSPISGHRSVSWYQQTPGQGLQFLFEYFSETQRNKGNFPGRFSGRQFSNSRSEMNVSTLELGDSALYLCASSSSFGQFGEQYFGPGTRLTVT.

The V and J genes are TRBV14 and TRBJ1-2; tentative D call: TRBD1 (5 bases). Germline assignment: CDR1 SGHDN and CDR2 FVKESK. CDR3 length: 15 amino acids. V was cut by 0 bases and J by 8 bases, with 16 bases left in between. CDR3 region: CASSQEGRGLRGYTF. In DNA, the CDR3 is TGTGCCAGCAGCCAAGAAGGCCGGGGCCTGAGGGGCTACACCTTC.

J is TRBJ1-4 and V is TRBV4-3; D gene unclear. Trimming left V 1 base short and J 4 bases short, with 13 bases between. The CDR3 totals 16 residues. Germline V lookup: CDR1 LGHNA, CDR2 YSLEER. CDR3 loop: CASSQVGPLNNEKLFF. As DNA, the CDR3 is TGCGCCAGCAGCCAAGTCGGACCCTTGAATAATGAAAAACTGTTTTTT.

This chain links TRBV7-2 with TRBJ1-5; no clear D gene. The germline V gene encodes CDR1 SGHTA and CDR2 FQGNSA. V lost 2 bases, J lost 3 bases, and 11 bases lay in between. This CDR3 region has 15 residues. The CDR3 bases are TGTGCCAGCAGCTTACGTTGGGGAATCAATCAGCCCCAGCATTTT. It codes for CASSLRWGINQPQHF.

This clone has only a few counts. The rearrangement uses TRBV4-1 and TRBJ2-7, with D unresolved. This CDR3 is built from 15 residues. Germline V gene lookup returns CDR1 MGHRA and CDR2 YSYEKL. With 0 bases removed from V and 2 bases from J, the gap between germline ends came to 11 bases. In nucleotides, the CDR3 is TGCGCCAGCAGCCAAGAGGAAGCCGTTGCCTACGAGCAGTACTTC. It encodes CASSQEEAVAYEQYF.

This clone was seen a single time. The rearrangement joins TRBV5-1 to TRBJ2-3; D gene ambiguous. Germline loops: CDR1 SGHRS, CDR2 YFSETQ. The CDR3 is made up of 15 amino acids. V lost 7 bases and J lost 3, with 18 bases in between. For the CDR3, the DNA is TGCGCCAGCGAACGTGACGTAGGGCGAACAGATACGCAGTATTTT. Protein product: CASERDVGRTDTQYF.

The V and J genes are TRBV3-1 (or the pseudogene TRBV3-2) and TRBJ2-5; 12 positions match TRBD2. V lost 4 bases and J lost 3; bases outside the gene matches: 9. The CDR3 is 17 residues long. Per the germline V gene, CDR1 is LGHDT and CDR2 is YNNKEL (reference sequence). DNA of the CDR3: TGTGCCAGCAGCCTTCGGACTAGCGGGAACGCAAAAGAGACCCAGTACTTC. Translation gives CASSLRTSGNAKETQYF.

The chain carries TRBV7-9 and TRBJ1-3, with D possibly being TRBD1 (6 bases). Germline CDR1 is SEHNR and CDR2 is FQNEAQ (reference sequence). CDR3 size: 14 residues. V lost 2 bases and J 3 bases, leaving 8 bases between the germline ends. The CDR3 DNA reads as TGTGCCAGCAGCTTATCAGGGGTTGGAAACACCATATATTTT. It codes for CASSLSGVGNTIYF. The full variable domain, with the rest looked up from reference TRBV7-9 and TRBJ1-3, is DTGVSQNPRHKITKRGQNVTFRCDPISEHNRLYWYRQTLGQGPEFLTYFQNEAQLEKSRLLSDRFSAERPKGSFSTLEIQRTEQGDSAMYLCASSLSGVGNTIYFGEGSWLTVV.

J is TRBJ2-7 and V is TRBV30; D unresolved. Germline CDR1 reads GTSNPN; CDR2 reads SVGIG (reference sequence). V shed 4 bases and J shed 1 base, with 11 bases lying between them. The CDR3 runs 13 residues. CDR3 loop: CAWTPRGSYEQYF. In DNA form, the CDR3 reads TGTGCCTGGACACCCAGAGGATCCTACGAGCAGTACTTC. The full variable domain, rest sourced from reference TRBV30 and TRBJ2-7, is SQTIHQWPATLVQPVGSPLSLECTVEGTSNPNLYWYRQAAGRGLQLLFYSVGIGQISSEVPQNLSASRPQDRQFILSSKKLLLSDSGFYLCAWTPRGSYEQYFGPGTRLTVT.

The J gene is TRBJ2-3, the V gene TRBV24-1, with TRBD2 identical over 8 bases. With 12 bases clipped from V and 1 base from J, the junction kept 5 bases outside the gene matches. This CDR3 spans 13 amino acids. Germline lookup yields CDR1 KGHDR and CDR2 SFDVKD. CDR3: CAVGREGTDTQYF. CDR3 sequence (DNA): TGTGCCGTTGGGCGGGAGGGCACAGATACGCAGTATTTT.

This clone has more than one count but fewer than ten. V usage is TRBV2 and J usage is TRBJ1-2; D unclear. Trimming took 2 bases from V and 7 from J, leaving 11 bases between them. Germline values: CDR1 SNHLY, CDR2 FYNNEI. The CDR3 consists of 13 residues. CDR3 region: CASSELGSGGYTF. CDR3 nucleotide sequence: TGTGCCAGCAGTGAATTAGGGTCCGGTGGCTACACCTTC.